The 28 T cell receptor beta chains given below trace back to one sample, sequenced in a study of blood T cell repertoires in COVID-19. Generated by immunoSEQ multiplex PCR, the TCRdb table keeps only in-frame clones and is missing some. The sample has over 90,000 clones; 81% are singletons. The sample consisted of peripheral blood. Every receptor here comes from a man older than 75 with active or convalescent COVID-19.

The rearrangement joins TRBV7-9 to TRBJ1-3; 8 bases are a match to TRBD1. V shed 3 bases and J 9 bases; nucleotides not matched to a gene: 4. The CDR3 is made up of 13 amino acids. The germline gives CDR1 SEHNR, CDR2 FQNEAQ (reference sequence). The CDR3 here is CASSFGQGGTIYF. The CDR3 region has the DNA TGTGCCAGCAGCTTCGGACAGGGCGGCACCATATATTTT.

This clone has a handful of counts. The DNA of the CDR3 is TGTGCCAGCAGCTCCGGGACAGGCAATCAGCCCCAGCATTTT. It specifies CASSSGTGNQPQHF. V usage is TRBV27 and J usage is TRBJ1-5; TRBD1 aligns across 7 bases. This CDR3 is 14 amino acids long. Germline CDR1 reads MNHEY; CDR2 reads SMNVEV (reference sequence). V dropped 6 bases and J dropped 2; count of bases not matched to a gene: 4.

The CDR3: CASSARGVGYTF. The DNA of the CDR3 is TGTGCCAGCAGCGCCAGGGGGGTAGGCTACACCTTC. V gene TRBV3-1 (or the pseudogene TRBV3-2) combines with J gene TRBJ1-2, with 7 bases that match TRBD1. This CDR3 has 12 amino acids. Looked up from germline, CDR1 is LGHDT and CDR2 is YNNKEL (reference sequence). V was clipped by 5 bases and J by 8 bases; unmatched bases: 5.

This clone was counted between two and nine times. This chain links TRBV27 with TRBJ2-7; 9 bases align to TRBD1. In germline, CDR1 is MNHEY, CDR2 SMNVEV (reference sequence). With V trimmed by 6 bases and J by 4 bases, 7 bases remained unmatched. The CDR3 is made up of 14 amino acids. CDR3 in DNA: TGTGCCAGCAGCCCGCCCGGGACAGGGTACGAGCAGTACTTC. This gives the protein CASSPPGTGYEQYF.

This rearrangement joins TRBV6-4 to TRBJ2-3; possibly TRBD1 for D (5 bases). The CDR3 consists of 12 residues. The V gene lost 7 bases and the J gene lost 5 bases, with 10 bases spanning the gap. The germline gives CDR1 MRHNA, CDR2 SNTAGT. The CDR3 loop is CASKGAGDTQYF. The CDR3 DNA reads TGTGCCAGCAAAGGGGCTGGAGATACGCAGTATTTT.

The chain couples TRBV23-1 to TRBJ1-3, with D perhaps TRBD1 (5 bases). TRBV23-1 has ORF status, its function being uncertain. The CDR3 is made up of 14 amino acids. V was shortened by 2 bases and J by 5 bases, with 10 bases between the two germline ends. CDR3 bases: TGCGCCAGCAGTCAAGAGGACAAGAGAAACACCATATATTTT. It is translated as CASSQEDKRNTIYF.

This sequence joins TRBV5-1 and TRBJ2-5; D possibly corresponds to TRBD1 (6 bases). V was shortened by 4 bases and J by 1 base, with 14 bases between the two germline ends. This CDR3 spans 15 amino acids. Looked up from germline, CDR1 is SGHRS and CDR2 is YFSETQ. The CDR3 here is CASSNTQGSQETQYF. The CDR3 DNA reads TGCGCCAGCAGCAACACACAGGGTTCCCAAGAGACCCAGTACTTC.

CDR3 protein: CASSLETVLPYEQYF. CDR3 bases: TGCGCCAGCAGCTTGGAGACAGTGTTACCCTACGAGCAGTACTTC. The chain links TRBV5-1 to TRBJ2-7, with D maybe TRBD1 (5 bases). Germline V lookup: CDR1 SGHRS, CDR2 YFSETQ. The CDR3 is 15 amino acids. Trimming left V 0 bases short and J 2 bases short, with 12 bases between.

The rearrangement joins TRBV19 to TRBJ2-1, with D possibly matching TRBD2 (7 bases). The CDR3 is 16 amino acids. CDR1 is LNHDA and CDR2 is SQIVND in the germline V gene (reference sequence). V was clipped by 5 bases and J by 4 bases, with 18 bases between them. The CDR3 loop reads CASSPARGGFYNEQFF. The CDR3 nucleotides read TGTGCCAGTAGTCCGGCAAGGGGGGGTTTTTACAATGAGCAGTTCTTC.

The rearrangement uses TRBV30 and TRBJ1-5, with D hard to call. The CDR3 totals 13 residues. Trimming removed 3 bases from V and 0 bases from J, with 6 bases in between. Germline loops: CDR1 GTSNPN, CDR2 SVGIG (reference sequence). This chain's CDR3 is CAWRADSNQPQHF. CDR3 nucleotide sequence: TGTGCCTGGAGGGCCGATAGCAATCAGCCCCAGCATTTT.

CDR3 nucleotides: TGTGCCAGCGGAACTTCTAGCGGGGGATCAGATACGCAGTATTTT. Protein sequence: CASGTSSGGSDTQYF. The chain has TRBV27 and TRBJ2-3; TRBD2 aligns across 10 bases. The V and J ends lost 8 bases and 4 bases, in that order; junction bases with no gene match: 9. This CDR3 region has 15 residues. The germline V gene encodes CDR1 MNHEY and CDR2 SMNVEV (reference sequence).

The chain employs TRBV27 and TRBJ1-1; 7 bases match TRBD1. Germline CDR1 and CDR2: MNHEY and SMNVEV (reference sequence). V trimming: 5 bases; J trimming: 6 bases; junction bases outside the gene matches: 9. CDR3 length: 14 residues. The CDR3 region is CASSPTTGYPEAFF. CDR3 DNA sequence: TGTGCCAGCAGTCCTACGACAGGGTATCCTGAAGCTTTCTTT.

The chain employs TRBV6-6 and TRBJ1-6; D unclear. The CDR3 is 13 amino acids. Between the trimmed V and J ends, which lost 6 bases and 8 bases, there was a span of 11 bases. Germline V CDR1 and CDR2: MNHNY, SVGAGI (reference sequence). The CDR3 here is CASRTRQDSPLHF. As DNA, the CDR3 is TGTGCCAGCAGGACCAGACAAGATTCACCCCTCCACTTT.

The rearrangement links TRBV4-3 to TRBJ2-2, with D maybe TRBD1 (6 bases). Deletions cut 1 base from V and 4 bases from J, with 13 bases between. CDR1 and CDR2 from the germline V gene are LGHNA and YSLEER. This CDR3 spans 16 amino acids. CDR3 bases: TGCGCCAGCAGCCAAGCACAGGGTTGGGGCACCGGGGAGCTGTTTTTT. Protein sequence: CASSQAQGWGTGELFF.

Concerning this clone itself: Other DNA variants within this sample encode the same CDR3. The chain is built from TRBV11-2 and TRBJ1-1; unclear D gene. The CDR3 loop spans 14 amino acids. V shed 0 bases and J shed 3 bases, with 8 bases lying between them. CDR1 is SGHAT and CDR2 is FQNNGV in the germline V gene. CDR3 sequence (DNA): TGTGCCAGCAGCTTAGATCCGCGCGACACTGAAGCTTTCTTT. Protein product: CASSLDPRDTEAFF.

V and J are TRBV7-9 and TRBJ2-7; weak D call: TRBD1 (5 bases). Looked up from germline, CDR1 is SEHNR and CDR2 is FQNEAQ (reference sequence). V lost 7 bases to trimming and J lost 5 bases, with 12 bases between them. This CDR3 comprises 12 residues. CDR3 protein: CASTAWGDEQYF. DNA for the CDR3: TGTGCCAGCACCGCGTGGGGCGACGAGCAGTACTTC.

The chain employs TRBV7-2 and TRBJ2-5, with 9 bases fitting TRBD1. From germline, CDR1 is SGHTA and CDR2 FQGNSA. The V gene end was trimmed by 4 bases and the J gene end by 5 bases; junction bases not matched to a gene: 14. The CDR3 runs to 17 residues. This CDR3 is CASSSLPGQGNWETQYF. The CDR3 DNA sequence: TGTGCCAGCAGCTCCCTCCCCGGACAGGGGAATTGGGAGACCCAGTACTTC.

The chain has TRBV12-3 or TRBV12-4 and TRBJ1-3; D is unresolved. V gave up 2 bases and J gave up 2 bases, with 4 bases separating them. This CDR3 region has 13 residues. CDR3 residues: CASSLSAGNTIYF. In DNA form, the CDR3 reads TGTGCCAGCAGTTTATCCGCTGGAAACACCATATATTTT.

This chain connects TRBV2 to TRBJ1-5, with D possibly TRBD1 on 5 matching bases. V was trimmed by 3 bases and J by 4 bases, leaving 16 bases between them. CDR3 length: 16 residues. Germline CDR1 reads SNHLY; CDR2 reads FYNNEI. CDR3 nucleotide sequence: TGTGCCAGCAGTGATCTGGCCGGGGGGTATAATCAGCCCCAGCATTTT. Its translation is CASSDLAGGYNQPQHF.

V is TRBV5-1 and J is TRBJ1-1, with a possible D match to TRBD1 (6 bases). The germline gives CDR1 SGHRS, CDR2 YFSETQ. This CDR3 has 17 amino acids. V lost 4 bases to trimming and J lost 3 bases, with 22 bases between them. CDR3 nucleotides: TGCGCCAGCAGCCCACTCCAGGGGTTAGGGCGGGACACTGAAGCTTTCTTT. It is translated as CASSPLQGLGRDTEAFF.

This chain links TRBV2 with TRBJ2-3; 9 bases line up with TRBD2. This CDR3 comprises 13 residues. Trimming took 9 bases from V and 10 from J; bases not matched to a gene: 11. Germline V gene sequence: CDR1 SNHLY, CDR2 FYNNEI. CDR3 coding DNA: TGTGCCAGTCCTCCCCATAGCGGGGGCCCGCAGTATTTT. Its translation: CASPPHSGGPQYF. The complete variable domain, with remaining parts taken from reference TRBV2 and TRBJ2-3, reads EPEVTQTPSHQVTQMGQEVILRCVPISNHLYFYWYRQILGQKVEFLVSFYNNEISEKSEIFDDQFSVERPDGSNFTLKIRSTKLEDSAMYFCASPPHSGGPQYFGPGTRLTVL.

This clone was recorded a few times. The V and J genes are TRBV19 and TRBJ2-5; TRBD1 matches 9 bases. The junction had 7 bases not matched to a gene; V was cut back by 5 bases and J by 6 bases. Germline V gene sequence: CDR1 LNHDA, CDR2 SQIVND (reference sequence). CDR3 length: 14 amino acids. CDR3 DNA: TGTGCCAGTAGTTTCCGGGACAGGGATAAGACCCAGTACTTC. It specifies CASSFRDRDKTQYF.

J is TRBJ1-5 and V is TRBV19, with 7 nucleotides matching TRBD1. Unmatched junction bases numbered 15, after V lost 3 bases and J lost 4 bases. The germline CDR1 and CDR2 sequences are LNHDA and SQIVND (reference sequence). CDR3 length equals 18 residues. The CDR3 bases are TGTGCCAGTAGTATCTATACGGCAGGGGGTTTGGGGAATCAGCCCCAGCATTTT. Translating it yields CASSIYTAGGLGNQPQHF.

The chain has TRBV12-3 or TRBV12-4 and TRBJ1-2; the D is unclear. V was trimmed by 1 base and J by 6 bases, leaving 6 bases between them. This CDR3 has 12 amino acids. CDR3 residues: CASSLGVDGYTF. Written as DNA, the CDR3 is TGTGCCAGCAGTTTAGGTGTCGATGGCTACACCTTC.

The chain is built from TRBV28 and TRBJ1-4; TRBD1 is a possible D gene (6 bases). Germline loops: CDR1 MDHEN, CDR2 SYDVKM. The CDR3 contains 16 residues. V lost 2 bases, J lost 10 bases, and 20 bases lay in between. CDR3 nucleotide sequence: TGTGCCAGCAGTTTACAGCGAAGGACAGCCTTCGGAAAACTGTTTTTT. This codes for CASSLQRRTAFGKLFF.

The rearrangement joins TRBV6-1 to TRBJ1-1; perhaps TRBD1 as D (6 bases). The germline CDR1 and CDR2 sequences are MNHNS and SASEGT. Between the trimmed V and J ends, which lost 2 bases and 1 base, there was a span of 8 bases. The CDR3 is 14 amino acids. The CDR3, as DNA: TGTGCCAGCAGTGAACCAGGGGAGAACACTGAAGCTTTCTTT. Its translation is CASSEPGENTEAFF.

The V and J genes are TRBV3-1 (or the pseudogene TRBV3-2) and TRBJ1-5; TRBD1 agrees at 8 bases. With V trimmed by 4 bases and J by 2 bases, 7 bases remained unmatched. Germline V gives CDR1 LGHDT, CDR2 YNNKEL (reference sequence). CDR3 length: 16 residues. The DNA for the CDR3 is TGTGCCAGCAGCCGAGAGGCGGACAGGGGCAATCAGCCCCAGCATTTT. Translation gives CASSREADRGNQPQHF.

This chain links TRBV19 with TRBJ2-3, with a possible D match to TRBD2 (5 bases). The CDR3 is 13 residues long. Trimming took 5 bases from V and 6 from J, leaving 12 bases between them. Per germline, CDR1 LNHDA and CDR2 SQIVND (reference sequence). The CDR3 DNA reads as TGTGCCAGTAGTTCCGAACGAGGGGATACGCAGTATTTT. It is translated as CASSSERGDTQYF.